This T cell receptor beta chain was retrieved from a study of T-cell reconstitution after alpha-beta-depleted transplantation in children. Points from the study as a whole: High day-60 TCRbeta diversity in some patients came from surviving recipient T cells and thymic progenitors.

With 1 base removed from V and 3 bases from J, the gap between germline ends came to 10 bases. The CDR3 sequence is 15 residues long. TCRbeta library construction was performed incorporating unique molecular identifiers. From the PCR reads, TCRdb called clonotypes with MiXCR, one entry per CDR3 protein. The sample has around 800,000 distinct CDR3 sequences; 15% to 20% are singletons. This clonotype occurred many times. Its antigen is not identified. The sequencing used PBMCs, mostly from graft donor cells, collected 360 days after TCRalphabeta/CD19-depleted stem cell transplant. The V and J genes are TRBV12-3 or TRBV12-4 and TRBJ1-5; no reliable D call. The receptor comes from a male patient between 5 and 17 years old who had a stem cell transplant for acute lymphoblastic leukemia, so the T cells may come from the graft donor. The CDR3 protein is CASSLEIRFNQPQHF. CDR3 in DNA: TGTGCCAGCAGTTTAGAAATCAGGTTCAATCAGCCCCAGCATTTT.